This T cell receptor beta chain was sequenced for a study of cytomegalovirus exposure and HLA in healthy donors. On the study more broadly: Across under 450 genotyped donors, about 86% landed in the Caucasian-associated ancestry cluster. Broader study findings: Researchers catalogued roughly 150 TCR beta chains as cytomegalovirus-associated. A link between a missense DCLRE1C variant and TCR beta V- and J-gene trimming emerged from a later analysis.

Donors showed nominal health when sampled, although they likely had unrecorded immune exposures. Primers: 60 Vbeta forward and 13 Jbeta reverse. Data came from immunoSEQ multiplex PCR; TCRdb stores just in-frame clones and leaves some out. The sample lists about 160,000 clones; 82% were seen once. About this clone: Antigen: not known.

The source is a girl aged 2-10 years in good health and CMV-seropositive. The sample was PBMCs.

The CDR3 reads CAWSVLLADGELFF. As DNA, the CDR3 is TGTGCCTGGAGTGTACTTCTAGCGGACGGGGAGCTGTTTTTT. The chain combines TRBV30 with TRBJ2-2, with 7 bases identical to TRBD2. V trimming: 0 bases; J trimming: 7 bases; junction bases outside the gene matches: 5. Germline V gene data show CDR1 as GTSNPN and CDR2 as SVGIG (reference sequence). The CDR3 totals 14 residues.